The rows below give T cell receptor beta chains drawn from one sample of a study of blood T cell repertoires in COVID-19. Clones were sequenced by immunoSEQ multiplex PCR, and TCRdb holds only the in-frame ones, with some missing. Among roughly 66,000 clones listed, 91% were seen once. Material for sequencing was peripheral blood. The source of these receptors is a human donor in a cohort sampled during active COVID-19. CDR3s include the opening cysteine and the closing phenylalanine or tryptophan. A D gene is named only where the DNA matches it firmly. Not every row has a clone size; where given, it reads once, few, many or a size class.

j_call d_call v_call clone_size cdr3_aa cdr3_nt
TRBJ2-7 TRBD2 TRBV6-2/TRBV6-3 . CASSRGLAGGLDTYEQYF TGTGCCAGCAGTAGGGGACTAGCGGGAGGTCTGGACACCTACGAGCAGTACTTC
TRBJ1-1 . TRBV7-2 . CASSPSRGRPNTEAFF TGTGCCAGCAGCCCTTCAAGGGGGAGACCGAACACTGAAGCTTTCTTT
TRBJ1-6 TRBD1 TRBV5-6 once CASSSGTGDDNSPLHF TGTGCCAGCAGCTCGGGGACAGGGGATGATAATTCACCCCTCCACTTT
TRBJ2-1 TRBD2 TRBV4-3 . CASSQGGGTNDNEQFF TGCGCCAGCAGCCAAGGGGGGGGGACTAACGACAATGAGCAGTTCTTC
TRBJ1-2 . TRBV19 . CASRDRPYGYTF TGTGCCAGTAGGGACAGACCCTATGGCTACACCTTC
TRBJ2-2 . TRBV9 . CASSSQLAAGELFF TGTGCCAGCAGCTCCCAATTAGCGGCCGGGGAGCTGTTTTTT
TRBJ2-7 . TRBV7-2 . CASSRTQWGEQYF TGTGCCAGCAGCCGGACTCAATGGGGCGAGCAGTACTTC
TRBJ2-5 TRBD2 TRBV3-1/TRBV3-2 . CASSQAAGVTETQYF TGTGCCAGCAGCCAAGCAGCGGGAGTGACAGAGACCCAGTACTTC
TRBJ1-1 . TRBV24-1 . CATSDLQAWNTEAFF TGTGCCACCAGTGATTTGCAAGCGTGGAACACTGAAGCTTTCTTT
TRBJ1-1 . TRBV10-3 few CAISESRGGGVTEAFF TGTGCCATCAGTGAGTCGAGGGGTGGGGGCGTGACTGAAGCTTTCTTT
TRBJ2-3 . TRBV2 . CASSRSSDTQYF TGTGCCAGCAGTAGGAGTTCAGATACGCAGTATTTT
TRBJ2-5 TRBD2 TRBV27 . CASSSSGRARETQYF TGTGCCAGCAGTTCTAGCGGGAGGGCCAGGGAGACCCAGTACTTC
TRBJ1-1 TRBD1 TRBV2 . CASSEPRTGWNTEAFF TGTGCCAGCAGTGAACCGAGGACAGGCTGGAACACTGAAGCTTTCTTT
TRBJ2-3 TRBD1 TRBV28 . CASSLPQGVAPTDTQYF TGTGCCAGCAGTTTACCCCAGGGGGTTGCCCCCACAGATACGCAGTATTTT
TRBJ2-3 TRBD2 TRBV4-1 . CASSQDLTSGGFTDTQYF TGCGCCAGCAGCCAAGATCTCACTAGCGGGGGGTTCACAGATACGCAGTATTTT
TRBJ2-7 . TRBV12-2 . CASRLARTSGTYEQYF TGTGCAAGTCGCTTAGCCCGGACTAGCGGAACCTACGAGCAGTACTTC
TRBJ2-5 . TRBV7-2 . CASSFEAGRTSGETQYF TGTGCCAGCAGCTTTGAGGCTGGTCGGACATCCGGGGAGACCCAGTACTTC
TRBJ2-1 TRBD2 TRBV5-1 . CASSIAGAPAINEQFF TGCGCCAGCAGCATCGCGGGAGCCCCGGCAATCAATGAGCAGTTCTTC
TRBJ2-4 . TRBV7-2 . CASSTENLLAKNIQYF TGTGCCAGCAGCACTGAAAACCTGCTAGCCAAAAACATTCAGTACTTC
TRBJ1-5 . TRBV19 . CASSIPPQGLNQPQHF TGTGCCAGTAGTATTCCCCCACAGGGCCTCAATCAGCCCCAGCATTTT
TRBJ1-5 TRBD1 TRBV7-8 . CASSLEGAGNQPQHF TGTGCCAGCAGCTTAGAGGGGGCTGGCAATCAGCCCCAGCATTTT
TRBJ1-5 . TRBV19 . CASRWTLNQPQHF TGTGCCAGTAGGTGGACACTAAATCAGCCCCAGCATTTT
TRBJ1-1 . TRBV6-5 . CASSQYSGTEAFF TGTGCCAGCAGTCAGTATAGCGGCACTGAAGCTTTCTTT
TRBJ2-2 . TRBV9 . CASSSTAVANTGELFF TGTGCCAGCAGCTCAACCGCGGTCGCGAACACCGGGGAGCTGTTTTTT
TRBJ2-5 . TRBV4-1 once CASSQTTGIQETQYF TGCGCCAGCAGCCAAACGACAGGAATCCAAGAGACCCAGTACTTC
TRBJ2-5 TRBD2 TRBV5-4 . CASSRTSGQETQYF TGTGCCAGCAGCCGGACTAGCGGCCAAGAGACCCAGTACTTC
TRBJ2-7 TRBD1 TRBV5-4 few CASSLGQGARSSYEQYF TGTGCCAGCAGCTTGGGACAGGGGGCGCGATCGTCCTACGAGCAGTACTTC
TRBJ2-2 . TRBV28 . CASRSPGGPTGELFF TGTGCCAGCAGGTCGCCGGGGGGCCCCACCGGGGAGCTGTTTTTT
TRBJ2-5 . TRBV15 . CATSRQAQETQYF TGTGCCACCAGCAGACAGGCCCAAGAGACCCAGTACTTC
TRBJ2-7 . TRBV4-3 . CASSQGLSRSYEQYF TGCGCCAGCAGCCAAGGGTTGTCACGGTCCTACGAGCAGTACTTC
TRBJ1-5 . TRBV19 . CASSFRDYSNQPQHF TGTGCCAGTAGTTTCCGGGACTATAGCAATCAGCCCCAGCATTTT
TRBJ2-2 TRBD2 TRBV28 . CASSPPLAGGERTGELFF TGTGCCAGCAGCCCGCCACTAGCGGGGGGGGAAAGGACCGGGGAGCTGTTTTTT
TRBJ1-2 . TRBV4-3 . CASSQDKAGGVYGYTF TGCGCCAGCAGCCAAGATAAGGCGGGGGGAGTCTATGGCTACACCTTC
TRBJ2-2 TRBD1 TRBV19 . CASRPGQGANTGELFF TGTGCCAGTAGACCGGGACAGGGGGCGAACACCGGGGAGCTGTTTTTT
TRBJ2-1 TRBD2 TRBV7-9 . CASSHGASGVNEQFF TGTGCCAGCAGCCACGGGGCTAGCGGGGTCAATGAGCAGTTCTTC
TRBJ1-4 . TRBV19 once CASSAVDSWNEKLFF TGTGCCAGTAGTGCCGTAGACAGTTGGAATGAAAAACTGTTTTTT
TRBJ1-2 . TRBV6-2/TRBV6-3 . CASRPTGQNYGYTF TGTGCCAGCAGACCTACAGGGCAGAACTATGGCTACACCTTC
TRBJ1-5 . TRBV20-1 . CSASTAGGGSNQPQHF TGCAGTGCTAGTACGGCTGGCGGGGGGAGCAATCAGCCCCAGCATTTT
TRBJ1-1 . TRBV27 . CASSPTLGNTEAFF TGTGCCAGCAGTCCTACGCTGGGCAACACTGAAGCTTTCTTT
TRBJ2-1 . TRBV7-2 . CASSLAVRGYNEQFF TGTGCCAGCAGCTTAGCTGTAAGGGGCTACAATGAGCAGTTCTTC
TRBJ2-5 . TRBV5-1 . CASSLQGEETQYF TGCGCCAGCAGCTTGCAGGGTGAGGAGACCCAGTACTTC
TRBJ2-1 TRBD1 TRBV9 . CASSVATLVSKGAVYNEQFF TGTGCCAGCAGCGTAGCTACGCTTGTATCTAAGGGGGCAGTCTACAATGAGCAGTTCTTC
TRBJ2-7 . TRBV29-1 . CSVGGSGSYEQYF TGCAGCGTTGGAGGGAGCGGATCCTACGAGCAGTACTTC
TRBJ2-1 TRBD1 TRBV7-8 . CASSTHRGNEQFF TGTGCCAGCAGCACACACAGGGGTAATGAGCAGTTCTTC
TRBJ2-7 TRBD1 TRBV4-2 . CASSQGQGRGTYEQYF TGTGCCAGCAGCCAAGGGCAGGGCAGGGGGACCTACGAGCAGTACTTC
TRBJ1-6 . TRBV5-1 . CASSFQGQDSPLHF TGCGCCAGCAGCTTTCAGGGTCAAGATTCACCCCTCCACTTT
TRBJ2-1 TRBD1 TRBV7-3 . CASSLQGASYNEQFF TGTGCCAGCAGCTTACAGGGGGCGTCATACAATGAGCAGTTCTTC
TRBJ2-2 . TRBV11-3 . CASSTNRASTGELFF TGTGCCAGCAGCACAAACAGGGCTTCCACCGGGGAGCTGTTTTTT
TRBJ2-7 TRBD2 TRBV30 . CAWSVFVGGIDEQYF TGTGCCTGGAGTGTATTCGTGGGAGGGATCGACGAGCAGTACTTC
TRBJ1-5 TRBD1 TRBV10-3 . CAISNKDRGRVNQPQHF TGTGCCATCTCCAACAAAGACAGGGGAAGAGTCAATCAGCCCCAGCATTTT
TRBJ2-3 . TRBV23-1 . CASSRRPYRTDTQYF TGCGCCAGCAGTCGCAGGCCTTACCGCACAGATACGCAGTATTTT
TRBJ2-3 . TRBV27 . CASSLARSRTDTQYF TGTGCCAGCAGTTTAGCCAGGTCTCGCACAGATACGCAGTATTTT
TRBJ1-6 . TRBV3-1/TRBV3-2 . CAGADRGDMDSPLHF TGTGCCGGGGCGGACAGAGGGGATATGGATTCACCCCTCCACTTT
TRBJ1-1 TRBD1 TRBV19 once CASSPGTGGDTEAFF TGTGCCAGTAGTCCCGGGACAGGGGGGGACACTGAAGCTTTCTTT
TRBJ1-2 . TRBV4-3 . CASSQEVGRYGYTF TGCGCCAGCAGCCAAGAAGTGGGCCGCTATGGCTACACCTTC
TRBJ2-3 . TRBV3-1/TRBV3-2 . CASSSSPRDTDTQYF TGTGCCAGCAGCTCCTCCCCCCGGGACACAGATACGCAGTATTTT